This T cell receptor (beta chain) emerged from a study of PD-1 blockade in classical Hodgkin lymphoma (dated by TCRdb to 2020 to 2021). For the study in its entirety: Nivolumab dosing was 3 mg/kg intravenously every 2 weeks, continuing until either disease progression or unacceptable toxicity. The study used TCR beta sequencing and CyTOF to define a peripheral blood immune signature of response to PD-1 blockade in classical Hodgkin lymphoma. Results the study describes overall, beyond this receptor: CD4+ but not CD8+ TCR diversity rose significantly by C4D1 (p=0.0027 vs p=0.16), most apparent in complete responders (p=0.02). The study covered only a single clinical trial cohort, and the causes of the repertoire differences, possibly disease activity or prior therapy, were still not defined. Patients starting nivolumab less than 1 year after ASCT had lower diversity and were excluded from later analyses to avoid confounding by immune reconstitution. Among trial patients, those achieving complete response had baseline diversity similar to that of newly diagnosed patients, while diversity was significantly lower in partial responders and progressors. Baseline TCR diversity was reported to be lower in newly diagnosed patients than in healthy donors and to be lower still in relapsed/refractory patients.

The meaning of the sample's time point label: cycle 2 day 1 (C2D1) of nivolumab. Every trial patient had relapsed following autologous stem cell transplantation, and prior brentuximab vedotin exposure was what differed among cohorts A, B and C. The trial cohort included 56 patients with relapsed/refractory classical Hodgkin lymphoma, and each patient had a best overall response of complete response, partial response or progressive disease. Trial patients were treated with single-agent nivolumab in the multi-cohort phase II CheckMate 205 trial. An independent review committee assessed best overall response using the 2007 International Working Group response criteria. Trial PBMCs were collected just before the start of nivolumab (C1D1) and during therapy at cycle 2 day 1 and cycle 4 day 1. Peripheral blood was collected in 8 mL Vacutainer Cell Preparation Tubes, from which PBMCs were isolated by centrifugation and then cryopreserved.

From the cysteine through the phenylalanine, the CDR3 covers 14 amino acids. Only the CDR3 DNA stays, 42 bases, in frame from base 1. At the junction V is shortened by 5 bases and J by 6 bases, with 14 bases in between. CDR1 and CDR2, per the germline V gene, are ENHRY and SYGVKD. About this clone: What antigen it recognizes has not been identified. One base away there is no much larger clone; base qualities are not given.

Genomic DNA was isolated using the Qiagen DNeasy kit from unsorted PBMCs as well as from negatively selected CD4+ and CD8+ fractions. TCR beta CDR3 regions were subjected to amplification by immunoSEQ multiplex PCR with primers that anneal to V and J segments. A synthetic immune receptor repertoire was used to minimize amplification bias, and any residual bias was removed computationally once sequencing was done. Under the source paper's analysis protocol: Repertoire diversity was quantified as the Shannon entropy index using custom Python scripts. Unsorted, CD4+ and CD8+ repertoires were examined separately, except in combined analyses, for which CD4+ and CD8+ sequences were merged in silico. A clone was considered expanded if an increase in frequency of at least 2-fold after treatment relative to C1D1 was found, and a pseudocount of 0.5 was applied to clones undetected at baseline. Singleton clones were defined as clones with 0 or 1 copy at C1D1, and non-singleton clones were defined as clones with 2 or more copies. Clones expanded in unsorted samples were assigned a CD4+, CD8+ or unknown annotation through matching of protein sequences in sorted samples from the same patient. Wilcoxon tests were applied to paired samples to test diversity changes from C1D1 to C4D1. TCRdb stores this immuneACCESS table with in-frame sequences only. Part of the clones is absent; in the studies checked, under half of the shortfall reflects unresolved V genes, and no reason is known for the rest. V, J and clone size were drawn from that table, and D and trimming were deduced from the DNA. Recorded for this sample are about 11,000 clones; 60% to 80% of them occurred a single time. 34% of the sample goes to the ten largest clones.

The chain uses TRBV10-3 and TRBJ2-1; no D gene call is confident. The material was peripheral blood mononuclear cells (PBMCs), obtained before the second cycle of nivolumab. This TCR derives from a human donor with classical Hodgkin lymphoma. CDR3 reads: CAISTPLGGNEQFF. The DNA sequence follows: TGTGCCATCAGTACCCCCTTAGGTGGCAATGAGCAGTTCTTC.